These 14 T cell receptor beta chains originate from one sample sequenced in a study of blood T cells in healthy people across ages. A J-beta primer mix and a sample-barcoded 5' primer were used in a second PCR of about 6 to 12 cycles. TCRdb used MiXCR to reprocess the 5' RACE reads, holding one entry per CDR3 protein. Of hundreds of thousands of distinct CDR3 sequences detected, around half appear once; the ten largest clones hold just under 25%. Sequencing was done on a sample of blood. The receptors here all came from a man older than 75 in good health.

The V gene is TRBV10-3, the J gene TRBJ2-3, with D possibly called TRBD1 or TRBD2 (5 bases each). The CDR3 contains 12 residues. From germline, CDR1 is ENHRY and CDR2 SYGVKD. The V gene lost 2 bases and the J gene lost 5 bases, with 5 bases spanning the gap. CDR3 DNA sequence: TGTGCCATCAGTGAGGGGGGAGATACGCAGTATTTT. Its translation: CAISEGGDTQYF.

The J gene is TRBJ1-2, the V gene TRBV20-1; TRBD1 matches at 9 bases. V gave up 6 bases and J gave up 3 bases; unmatched junction bases: 8. CDR1 is DFQATT and CDR2 is SNEGSKA in the germline V gene (reference sequence). This CDR3 spans 14 amino acids. CDR3 DNA: TGCAGTGCCCTAGGAACAGGGGGCTACTATGGCTACACCTTC. Protein: CSALGTGGYYGYTF.

This clonotype was observed a handful of times. J is TRBJ2-7 and V is TRBV20-1; perhaps TRBD1 as D (6 bases). Germline V gene lookup returns CDR1 DFQATT and CDR2 SNEGSKA (reference sequence). V lost 6 bases and J lost 3, with 12 bases in between. CDR3 length: 12 amino acids. The CDR3: CSARTDLYEQYF. The CDR3, as DNA: TGCAGTGCCCGGACAGACCTCTACGAGCAGTACTTC.

This chain joins TRBV20-1 and TRBJ2-3; 7 bases are a match to TRBD2. The CDR3 spans 14 residues. CDR1 is DFQATT and CDR2 is SNEGSKA in the germline V gene (reference sequence). V was clipped by 1 base and J by 3 bases; unmatched bases: 4. In nucleotides, the CDR3 is TGCAGTGCTAGAGTGCCTAGCGGAACAGATACGCAGTATTTT. This gives the protein CSARVPSGTDTQYF.

The sample holds a few counts of this clonotype. The J gene is TRBJ2-5, the V gene TRBV4-3; D unresolved. CDR1 and CDR2 from the germline V gene are LGHNA and YSLEER. Trimming left V 0 bases short and J 5 bases short, with 7 bases between. This CDR3 has 13 amino acids. The CDR3 spells CASSQEQFETQYF. Here the CDR3 DNA reads TGCGCCAGCAGCCAAGAACAGTTTGAGACCCAGTACTTC.

This clonotype has only a few counts. This could be a read error, since a much larger clone is one nucleotide away. The chain combines TRBV6-5 with TRBJ2-5, with TRBD2 as a possible D gene (6 bases). V lost 2 bases, J lost 11 bases, and 24 bases lay in between. The CDR3 sequence is 16 residues long. The germline gives CDR1 MNHEY, CDR2 SVGAGI. For the CDR3, the DNA is TGTGCCAGCAGTTACGGTGGGGGGAGAGGTAACAATGAGCAGTACTTC. The encoded protein is CASSYGGGRGNNEQYF.

This clonotype was observed a few times. V gene TRBV5-1 combines with J gene TRBJ2-1; 9 bases line up with TRBD2. CDR3 size: 14 residues. CDR1 is SGHRS and CDR2 is YFSETQ in the germline V gene. V gave up 4 bases and J gave up 10 bases; unmatched junction bases: 9. DNA of the CDR3: TGCGCCAGCAGCGGGGGACTAGCAAGGGGGGAGCAGTTCTTC. Translating it yields CASSGGLARGEQFF.

Many counts were recorded for this clonotype. The gene calls are TRBV6-1 and TRBJ1-4; D is unclear. V lost 5 bases and J 4 bases, leaving 20 bases between the germline ends. The germline V gene encodes CDR1 MNHNS and CDR2 SASEGT. The CDR3 contains 17 residues. The chain's CDR3 is CASSQIGPGRDNEKLFF. The CDR3 DNA reads TGTGCCAGCAGTCAAATCGGCCCAGGAAGGGATAATGAAAAACTGTTTTTT.

V usage is TRBV9 and J usage is TRBJ2-2; 8 bases align to TRBD2. The CDR3 covers 16 residues. The V gene end was trimmed by 4 bases and the J gene end by 6 bases; junction bases not matched to a gene: 11. From germline, CDR1 is SGDLS and CDR2 YYNGEE. DNA of the CDR3: TGTGCCAGCAGCTCGGGACTAGGGATTACGGCCGGGGAGCTGTTTTTT. This gives the protein CASSSGLGITAGELFF.

V and J are TRBV7-2 and TRBJ1-5; D unresolved. TRBJ2-5 explains the end of the DNA better; the J call may be wrong. This CDR3 comprises 14 residues. Germline assignment: CDR1 SGHTA and CDR2 FQGNSA. DNA of the CDR3: TGTGCCAGCAGCTTTCGATATAGCAATCAGCCCCAGTACTTC. It encodes CASSFRYSNQPQYF.

The gene calls are TRBV7-3 and TRBJ2-1, with 11 bases fitting TRBD2. Trimming removed 4 bases from V and 1 base from J; junction bases left unmatched: 3. Germline values: CDR1 SGHTA, CDR2 FQGTGA. The CDR3 sequence is 16 residues long. CDR3 sequence reads: CASSYRLAGSYNEQFF. The DNA for the CDR3 is TGTGCCAGCAGCTACCGACTAGCGGGATCCTACAATGAGCAGTTCTTC. Full variable domain (rest looked up from reference TRBV7-3 and TRBJ2-1): GAGVSQTPSNKVTEKGKYVELRCDPISGHTALYWYRQSLGQGPEFLIYFQGTGAADDSGLPNDRFFAVRPEGSVSTLKIQRTERGDSAVYLCASSYRLAGSYNEQFFGPGTRLTVL.

The J gene is TRBJ1-5, the V gene TRBV27, with D hard to call. There are 11 residues in the CDR3. V lost 8 bases and J lost 4, with 6 bases in between. Looked up from germline, CDR1 is MNHEY and CDR2 is SMNVEV (reference sequence). Written as DNA, the CDR3 is TGTGCCAGCGGAATTAATCAGCCCCAGCATTTT. Translation: CASGINQPQHF.

The chain recombines TRBV12-3 or TRBV12-4 with TRBJ1-5; no reliable D call. This CDR3 contains 14 residues. Deletions cut 2 bases from V and 6 bases from J, with 11 bases between. The CDR3 loop is CASSLLVGIQPQHF. CDR3 bases: TGTGCCAGCAGTTTATTAGTGGGGATTCAGCCCCAGCATTTT.

This clonotype was observed a single time. The rearrangement uses TRBV6-5 and TRBJ2-7; D unclear. The V gene lost 4 bases and the J gene lost 7 bases, with 14 bases spanning the gap. In germline, CDR1 is MNHEY, CDR2 SVGAGI. The CDR3 has 13 amino acids. The CDR3 reads CASSFLRYNEQYF. CDR3 bases: TGTGCCAGCAGTTTTCTCAGATACAATGAGCAGTACTTC.